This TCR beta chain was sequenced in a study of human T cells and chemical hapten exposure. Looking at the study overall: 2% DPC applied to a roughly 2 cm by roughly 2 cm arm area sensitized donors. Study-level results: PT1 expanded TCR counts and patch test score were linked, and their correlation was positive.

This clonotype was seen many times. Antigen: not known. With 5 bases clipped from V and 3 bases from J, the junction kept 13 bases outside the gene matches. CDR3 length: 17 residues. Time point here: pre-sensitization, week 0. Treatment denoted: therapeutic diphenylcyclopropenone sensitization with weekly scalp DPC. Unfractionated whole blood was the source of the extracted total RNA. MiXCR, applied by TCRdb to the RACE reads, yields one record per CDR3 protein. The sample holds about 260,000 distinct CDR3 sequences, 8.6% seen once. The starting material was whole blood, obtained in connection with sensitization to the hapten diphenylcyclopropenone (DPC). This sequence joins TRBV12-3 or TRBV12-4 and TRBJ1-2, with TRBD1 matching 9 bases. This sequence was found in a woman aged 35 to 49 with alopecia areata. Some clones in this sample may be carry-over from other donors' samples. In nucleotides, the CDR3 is TGTGCCAGCAGTCGGACCCTGACAGGGGGACTGGACTATGGCTACACCTTC. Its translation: CASSRTLTGGLDYGYTF.